One T cell receptor (beta chain) is described in this entry. Germline V gives CDR1 SGHRS, CDR2 YFSETQ. Trimming removed 4 bases from V and 4 bases from J, with 18 bases in between. This CDR3 has 16 residues. Sequencing targeted TCR beta in T cells from blood (CD8+ and CD4+). The multiple sclerosis control group consisted of treatment-naive patients whose relapsing-remitting disease, which was either stable or active, fulfilled revised McDonald criteria. The CD8+ and CD4+ T cells were negatively isolated, with the TEMRA cells enriched by FACS. With random hexamers, reverse transcription was performed on roughly 0.5 to 1 ug of RNA. By means of immunoSEQ multiplex PCR, TCR beta CDR3 spanning 54 Vbeta and 13 Jbeta underwent amplification. TCRdb redid the calling of the immunoSEQ multiplex PCR reads with MiXCR, one entry per CDR3 protein. In the table there are around 160,000 distinct CDR3 sequences, roughly 94% of which are singletons.

These data originate in a study of CD8 T cells in Susac syndrome. Sequenced material: CD4+ T cells from PBMCs. The rearrangement joins TRBV5-1 to TRBJ1-3, with D possibly matching TRBD1 (5 bases). The sequence derives from a human donor with multiple sclerosis. This CDR3 reads CASSRPGGSTGNTIYF. Written as DNA, the CDR3 is TGCGCCAGCAGCCGCCCCGGGGGGTCGACGGGAAACACCATATATTTT.